A selection of T cell receptor beta chains follows, all from one sample in a study of Graves' ophthalmopathy and Graves' hyperthyroidism. TCRdb itself ran the multiplex PCR reads through MiXCR, one entry per CDR3 protein. The table includes 400,000 to 450,000 distinct CDR3 sequences, roughly 21% detected once. Sequences were obtained from peripheral blood. The receptor source for this set is a woman aged 18-29 years with stable Graves' hyperthyroidism. Each CDR3 is given with its conserved first and last residue. The D gene is left open where the match is weak. The size entry is marked missing in some rows and otherwise reads once, few, many or a size class.

size: many; D: NA; V: TRBV12-3/TRBV12-4; J: TRBJ2-7; CDR3: CASSLSPANYEQYF; DNA: TGTGCCAGCAGTTTATCACCGGCGAACTACGAGCAGTACTTC
size: NA; D: TRBD2; V: TRBV28; J: TRBJ2-7; CDR3: CASSLPAGGLGEQYF; DNA: TGTGCCAGCAGTTTACCAGCGGGGGGGCTGGGCGAGCAGTACTTC
size: many; D: NA; V: TRBV6-5; J: TRBJ1-1; CDR3: CASSFQGGVYGEAFF; DNA: TGTGCCAGCAGTTTCCAAGGCGGGGTTTACGGTGAAGCTTTCTTT
size: few; D: NA; V: TRBV9; J: TRBJ2-3; CDR3: CASSVNPGNTDTQYF; DNA: TGTGCCAGCAGCGTAAACCCAGGGAACACAGATACGCAGTATTTT
size: many; D: TRBD1; V: TRBV10-3; J: TRBJ1-5; CDR3: CAISQTGGSNQPQHF; DNA: TGTGCCATCAGTCAGACAGGGGGATCTAATCAGCCCCAGCATTTT
size: many; D: NA; V: TRBV11-2; J: TRBJ2-2; CDR3: CASSLRRGNTGELFF; DNA: TGTGCCAGCAGCTTACGTCGCGGGAACACCGGGGAGCTGTTTTTT
size: many; D: TRBD2; V: TRBV6-2/TRBV6-3; J: TRBJ2-4; CDR3: CASNTDRGKREGHLQYF; DNA: TGTGCCAGCAACACCGACCGGGGCAAGCGGGAGGGCCACCTTCAGTACTTC
size: many; D: TRBD2; V: TRBV30; J: TRBJ2-5; CDR3: CALTSGRPEETQYF; DNA: TGTGCTTTGACTAGCGGGAGACCGGAGGAGACCCAGTACTTC
size: NA; D: TRBD1; V: TRBV4-1; J: TRBJ2-1; CDR3: CASSQASGTASGNEQFF; DNA: TGCGCCAGCAGCCAAGCTTCCGGGACAGCTTCGGGGAATGAGCAGTTCTTC
size: many; D: NA; V: TRBV6-2/TRBV6-3; J: TRBJ1-2; CDR3: CASSHRKRQVVSYTF; DNA: TGTGCCAGCAGCCACAGGAAGAGACAGGTGGTCAGCTACACCTTC
size: few; D: TRBD1; V: TRBV9; J: TRBJ2-4; CDR3: CASSGGQGGPKNIQYF; DNA: TGTGCCAGCAGCGGGGGACAGGGGGGTCCCAAAAACATTCAGTACTTC